The entry below gives a single T cell receptor beta chain sequence along with its context. Original processing methods: Nucleated cell counts were estimated from reference gene primer amplification. The data were produced by immunoSEQ multiplex PCR, yet TCRdb's version contains in-frame clones alone and is incomplete. The DNA gave D and trimming, while V, J and clone size come from that table. Among about 120,000 clones listed, approximately 90% were seen once. These data originate in a study of blood T cell repertoires in COVID-19. Study-level information: The study drew acute and convalescent COVID-19 samples from the United States, Italy and Spain. Sources were T cells, B-cell-depleted T cells, or PBMCs; the material itself was cDNA or gDNA.

Germline lookup yields CDR1 MNHEY and CDR2 SMNVEV (reference sequence). The V gene lost 0 bases and the J gene lost 2 bases, with 6 bases spanning the gap. This CDR3 is 14 amino acids long. Material: peripheral blood. The sequence was obtained from a human donor with acute or convalescent COVID-19. The donor label of this sample is uncertain. The J gene is TRBJ2-3, the V gene TRBV27; D is uncertain. In DNA form, the CDR3 reads TGTGCCAGCAGTTTATCAACTAACACAGATACGCAGTATTTT. This encodes CASSLSTNTDTQYF.